One and the same sample provided the 23 T cell receptor beta chains below, sequenced in a study of OX40 agonist ivuxolimab in advanced cancers. TCRdb's copy holds only in-frame clones and misses some; the assay was immunoSEQ multiplex PCR. The sample lists about 80,000 clones, 84% occurring once. Sequenced material: CD4+ or CD8+ T cells sorted from blood, taken in a trial of the OX40 agonist ivuxolimab. These receptors originate from an adult with an advanced solid tumor such as melanoma, head and neck, liver or kidney cancer.

This clone was picked up a small number of times. The chain uses TRBV21-1 and TRBJ2-7; no check of the table's D call, TRBD1, against the DNA was made. TRBV21-1 is labeled a pseudogene. This CDR3 is built from 16 residues. This CDR3 is CASSKEGDRGLYEQYF. DNA for the CDR3: TGTGCCAGCAGCAAAGAGGGGGACAGGGGGCTCTACGAGCAGTACTTC.

CDR3: CASSSRPSPYSYEQYF. The CDR3 DNA follows: TGCGCCAGCAGCTCCCGGCCTTCCCCCTACTCCTACGAGCAGTACTTC. The chain has TRBV5-1 and TRBJ2-7; D is unresolved. V was shortened by 3 bases and J by 0 bases, with 16 bases between the two germline ends. Looked up from germline, CDR1 is SGHRS and CDR2 is YFSETQ. This CDR3 has 16 residues.

This chain links TRBV19 with TRBJ1-1, with a tentative D call TRBD1 (6 bases). Germline CDR1 reads LNHDA; CDR2 reads SQIVND (reference sequence). The V end lost 7 bases, the J end lost 5 bases, and 20 bases lay between the germline ends. The length of the CDR3 is 15 residues. The CDR3 loop reads CASIPSSGAGTEAFF. CDR3 coding DNA: TGTGCCAGTATCCCGTCTTCAGGGGCTGGAACTGAAGCTTTCTTT.

This clone occurred a few times. The chain uses TRBV19 and TRBJ1-4; D possibly corresponds to TRBD1 (5 bases). CDR3 length: 16 residues. Germline CDR1 LNHDA, CDR2 SQIVND (reference sequence). Trimming left V 6 bases short and J 10 bases short, with 24 bases between. For the CDR3, the DNA is TGTGCCAGTAGATATAACGCCGGACAAACTCGGGGAAAACTGTTTTTT. Its protein is CASRYNAGQTRGKLFF. Full variable domain (outside the CDR3, taken from reference TRBV19 and TRBJ1-4): DGGITQSPKYLFRKEGQNVTLSCEQNLNHDAMYWYRQDPGQGLRLIYYSQIVNDFQKGDIAEGYSVSREKKESFPLTVTSAQKNPTAFYLCASRYNAGQTRGKLFFGSGTQLSVL.

The rearrangement links TRBV5-1 to TRBJ1-1, with TRBD1 as a possible D gene (5 bases). The germline gives CDR1 SGHRS, CDR2 YFSETQ. V was trimmed by 2 bases and J by 5 bases, leaving 19 bases between them. The CDR3 runs 16 residues. The CDR3 DNA follows: TGCGCCAGCAGCTTATTAGGGGCGAACGTTGGGACTGAAGCTTTCTTT. It is translated as CASSLLGANVGTEAFF.

The V call is TRBV7-2, the J call TRBJ2-7, with a possible D match to TRBD2 (6 bases). Trimming took 4 bases from V and 6 from J, leaving 22 bases between them. In germline, CDR1 is SGHTA, CDR2 FQGNSA. There are 16 residues in the CDR3. The CDR3 sequence is CASSSRGGAFVAEQYF. Here the CDR3 DNA reads TGTGCCAGCAGCTCGAGAGGCGGGGCCTTTGTAGCCGAGCAGTACTTC.

CDR3: CAWSADLTTNEKLFF. As DNA, the CDR3 is TGTGCCTGGAGTGCCGACCTGACAACTAATGAAAAACTGTTTTTT. V gene TRBV30 combines with J gene TRBJ1-4; D is unclear. The germline V gene encodes CDR1 GTSNPN and CDR2 SVGIG (reference sequence). The CDR3 spans 15 residues. V was shortened by 1 base and J by 0 bases, with 9 bases between the two germline ends.

The chain carries TRBV6-5 and TRBJ1-2; possible D gene TRBD1, 6 bases. V dropped 6 bases and J dropped 3 bases, with 11 bases sitting between them. There are 13 residues in the CDR3. Per germline, CDR1 MNHEY and CDR2 SVGAGI. In DNA form, the CDR3 reads TGTGCCAGCAGAAAAGGACAGTACTATGGCTACACCTTC. Residues: CASRKGQYYGYTF.

V is TRBV7-9 and J is TRBJ1-2; D is undetermined. V was pared by 7 bases and J by 5 bases, with 14 bases between. The germline V gene has CDR1 SEHNR and CDR2 FQNEAQ (reference sequence). The CDR3 extends over 13 amino acids. CDR3 sequence reads: CASNDARVYGYTF. Here the CDR3 DNA reads TGTGCCAGCAACGACGCCAGAGTTTATGGCTACACCTTC.

The chain uses TRBV30 and TRBJ2-6, with 8 bases matching TRBD1. In germline, CDR1 is GTSNPN, CDR2 SVGIG (reference sequence). The V segment lost 4 bases and the J segment 0 bases; nucleotides outside the gene matches: 5. This CDR3 is 16 amino acids long. For the CDR3, the DNA is TGTGCCTGGAAAACAGGGGGAAGCTCTGGGGCCAACGTCCTGACTTTC. This sequence encodes CAWKTGGSSGANVLTF. Looking up the rest from reference TRBV30 and TRBJ2-6 gives the full variable domain: SQTIHQWPATLVQPVGSPLSLECTVEGTSNPNLYWYRQAAGRGLQLLFYSVGIGQISSEVPQNLSASRPQDRQFILSSKKLLLSDSGFYLCAWKTGGSSGANVLTFGAGSRLTVL.

The J gene is TRBJ2-2, the V gene TRBV7-8, with D uncertain. The ends were cut back, 3 bases at V and 8 bases at J, with 10 bases in the middle. This CDR3 region has 13 residues. Germline V lookup: CDR1 SGHVS, CDR2 FQNEAQ. Written as DNA, the CDR3 is TGTGCCAGCAGCTTGCAGTTACGGGGGGAGCTGTTTTTT. Residues: CASSLQLRGELFF.

This clone has a handful of counts. V is TRBV14 and J is TRBJ1-1, with unresolved D. Germline V CDR1 and CDR2: SGHDN, FVKESK. This CDR3 has 13 amino acids. V was pared by 1 base and J by 8 bases, with 11 bases between. CDR3 residues: CASSQVGSIEAFF. The CDR3 DNA follows: TGTGCCAGCAGCCAAGTTGGGAGTATCGAAGCTTTCTTT.

The chain carries TRBV11-2 and TRBJ2-3; possibly TRBD1 for D (5 bases). Germline CDR1 SGHAT, CDR2 FQNNGV. The CDR3 sequence is 15 residues long. V lost 0 bases and J lost 2, with 9 bases in between. This CDR3 reads CASSLDSDTTDTQYF. CDR3 DNA sequence: TGTGCCAGCAGCTTAGATTCGGACACCACAGATACGCAGTATTTT.

This clone was seen only once. The rearrangement joins TRBV7-2 to TRBJ2-3; D is ambiguous. Trimming stripped 2 bases from V and 3 bases from J, with 3 bases between. The CDR3 covers 12 residues. The germline V gene has CDR1 SGHTA and CDR2 FQGNSA. The CDR3 DNA follows: TGTGCCAGCAGCTTAATAACAGATACGCAGTATTTT. It specifies CASSLITDTQYF.

This clone was observed a handful of times. The rearrangement links TRBV5-6 to TRBJ2-2, with 8 bases matching TRBD1. Germline values: CDR1 SGHDT, CDR2 YYEEEE. CDR3 length equals 14 residues. Trimming took 6 bases from V and 6 from J; bases not matched to a gene: 7. This CDR3 is CASNSKQGAGELFF. DNA of the CDR3: TGTGCCAGCAACAGCAAACAGGGGGCCGGGGAGCTGTTTTTT.

The J gene is TRBJ2-1, the V gene TRBV5-8, with TRBD1 matching 9 bases. The CDR3 is made up of 16 amino acids. The germline gives CDR1 SGHTS, CDR2 YDEGEE. V lost 4 bases, J lost 7 bases, and 12 bases stayed unmatched. CDR3 in DNA: TGTGCCAGCAGCCGCTATGGGACACAGGGGGCTAATGAGCAGTTCTTC. Protein sequence: CASSRYGTQGANEQFF.

The chain combines TRBV5-5 with TRBJ1-2; a possible D gene is TRBD1 (6 bases). V lost 0 bases to trimming and J lost 4 bases, with 10 bases between them. Per the germline V gene, CDR1 is SGHKS and CDR2 is YYEKEE (reference sequence). The CDR3 consists of 14 residues. The CDR3: CASSLEQGSYGYTF. DNA of the CDR3: TGTGCCAGCAGCTTGGAGCAGGGGAGCTATGGCTACACCTTC.

The rearrangement joins TRBV12-5 to TRBJ2-7; perhaps TRBD2 as D (5 bases). The V end was cut by 6 bases, the J end by 3 bases, with 15 bases between. CDR1 LGHNT and CDR2 FRNRAP come from the germline V gene. The CDR3 is 14 residues long. DNA for the CDR3: TGTGCTAGTGGGACGGTAACTAGTTACTACGAGCAGTACTTC. Its translation: CASGTVTSYYEQYF.

CDR3 DNA: TGTGCCAGCACCCAAGGCAGGGGGCGGGAGGGCTACACCTTC. Its translation: CASTQGRGREGYTF. The chain links TRBV2 to TRBJ1-2; 8 nucleotides line up with TRBD1. The CDR3 has 14 residues. CDR1 and CDR2 from the germline V gene are SNHLY and FYNNEI. V was pared by 7 bases and J by 8 bases, with 12 bases of the junction left unmatched.

Written as DNA, the CDR3 is TGTGCCTGGAGCACCGGGACAGGGAGGTTCTTC. Its protein product is CAWSTGTGRFF. V is TRBV30 and J is TRBJ2-1, with TRBD1 matching over 9 bases. In germline, CDR1 is GTSNPN, CDR2 SVGIG (reference sequence). The CDR3 length is 11 residues. The ends lost 3 bases at V and 15 bases at J; junction bases unmatched: 6.

This chain links TRBV11-2 with TRBJ1-1; no clear D. The CDR3 has 12 amino acids. Germline lookup yields CDR1 SGHAT and CDR2 FQNNGV. The ends were cut back, 5 bases at V and 4 bases at J, with 8 bases in the middle. The CDR3 DNA is TGTGCCAGCAGCCCGTTATCCACTGAAGCTTTCTTT. This encodes CASSPLSTEAFF.

This clone was picked up a small number of times. The chain employs TRBV2 and TRBJ1-5, with D possibly matching TRBD1 (6 bases). The CDR3 has 13 amino acids. CDR1 SNHLY and CDR2 FYNNEI come from the germline V gene. V lost 0 bases, J lost 10 bases, and 10 bases lay in between. The CDR3 spells CASSEARDTPQHF. The CDR3 nucleotides are TGTGCCAGCAGTGAAGCGAGGGACACTCCCCAGCATTTT.

V gene TRBV4-1 combines with J gene TRBJ2-4; 10 bases line up with TRBD2. After removal of 4 bases from V and 0 bases from J, the junction contained 12 bases not matched to a gene. CDR1 is MGHRA, CDR2 YSYEKL, per germline. The CDR3 spans 19 residues. CDR3 amino acids: CASSPPASGGSLAKNIQYF. The CDR3 DNA reads TGCGCCAGCAGCCCCCCGGCTAGCGGGGGATCGTTAGCCAAAAACATTCAGTACTTC.